This T cell receptor (beta chain) was sequenced in a study of identical twins. Each CDR3 protein gets one entry after TCRdb re-called the 5' RACE reads with MiXCR. In the table there are a few hundred thousand distinct CDR3 sequences, 14% of which are singletons. In its sample, this clonotype was seen many times. Its matching antigen is unknown. General study points: Within monozygotic twins, out-of-frame TCR alpha sharing was underestimated by the models.

The same specimen was also included in a second study, on yellow fever vaccine responses in identical twins.

This receptor was identified in a woman in her late teens or twenties in good health. Sequenced material: CD4+ T cells sorted from blood.

The CDR3 loop is CASSEFQGNSPLHF. CDR3 sequence (DNA): TGTGCCAGCAGTGAGTTCCAGGGTAATTCACCCCTCCACTTT. The genes are TRBV25-1 and TRBJ1-6, with TRBD1 as a possible D gene (5 bases). CDR1 is MGHDK, CDR2 SYGVNS, per germline. There are 14 residues in the CDR3. With 3 bases removed from V and 6 bases from J, the gap between germline ends came to 9 bases.